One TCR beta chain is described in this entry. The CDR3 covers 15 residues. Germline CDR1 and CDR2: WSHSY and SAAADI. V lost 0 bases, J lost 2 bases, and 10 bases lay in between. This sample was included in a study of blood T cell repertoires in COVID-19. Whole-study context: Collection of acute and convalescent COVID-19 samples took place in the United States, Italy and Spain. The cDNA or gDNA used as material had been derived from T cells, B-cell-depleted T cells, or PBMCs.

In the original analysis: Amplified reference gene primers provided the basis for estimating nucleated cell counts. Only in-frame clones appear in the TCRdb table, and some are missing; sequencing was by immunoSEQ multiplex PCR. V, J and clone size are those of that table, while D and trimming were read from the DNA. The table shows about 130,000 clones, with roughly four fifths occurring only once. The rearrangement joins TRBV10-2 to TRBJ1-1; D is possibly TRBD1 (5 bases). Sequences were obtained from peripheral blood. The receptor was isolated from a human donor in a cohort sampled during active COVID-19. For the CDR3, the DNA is TGCGCCAGCAGTGAGTCTCTGGGGCTAAACACTGAAGCTTTCTTT. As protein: CASSESLGLNTEAFF.